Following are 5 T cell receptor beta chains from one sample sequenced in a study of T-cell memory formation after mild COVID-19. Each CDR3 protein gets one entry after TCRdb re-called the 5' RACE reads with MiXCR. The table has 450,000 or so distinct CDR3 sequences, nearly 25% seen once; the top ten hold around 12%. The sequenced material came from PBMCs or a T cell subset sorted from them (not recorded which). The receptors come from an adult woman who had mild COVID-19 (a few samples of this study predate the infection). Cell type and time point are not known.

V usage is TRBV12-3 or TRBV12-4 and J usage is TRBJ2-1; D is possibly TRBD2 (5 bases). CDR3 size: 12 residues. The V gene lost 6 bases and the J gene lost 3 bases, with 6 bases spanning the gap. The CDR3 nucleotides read TGTGCCAGCAGAGGGAGCTACAATGAGCAGTTCTTC. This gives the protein CASRGSYNEQFF.

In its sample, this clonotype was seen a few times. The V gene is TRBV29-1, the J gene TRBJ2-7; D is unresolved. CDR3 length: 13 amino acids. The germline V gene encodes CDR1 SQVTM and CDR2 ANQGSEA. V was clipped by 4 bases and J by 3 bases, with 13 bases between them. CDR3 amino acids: CSVVGGSFYEQYF. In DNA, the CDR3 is TGCAGCGTTGTAGGTGGTTCTTTCTACGAGCAGTACTTC.

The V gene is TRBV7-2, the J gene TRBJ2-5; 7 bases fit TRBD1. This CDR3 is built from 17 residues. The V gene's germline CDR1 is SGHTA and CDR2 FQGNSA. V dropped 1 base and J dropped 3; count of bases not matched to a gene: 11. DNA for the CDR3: TGTGCCAGCAGCTTAGGGGCCCCTCCTACAGGGGAAGAGACCCAGTACTTC. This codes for CASSLGAPPTGEETQYF.

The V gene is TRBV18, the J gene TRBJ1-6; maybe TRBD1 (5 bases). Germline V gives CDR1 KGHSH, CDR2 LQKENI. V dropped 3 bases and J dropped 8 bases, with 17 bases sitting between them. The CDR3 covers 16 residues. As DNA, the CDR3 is TGTGCCAGCTCACCTACCCAGGGAAGGAGGGATTCACCCCTCCACTTT. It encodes CASSPTQGRRDSPLHF. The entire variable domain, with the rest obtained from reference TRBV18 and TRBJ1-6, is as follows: NAGVMQNPRHLVRRRGQEARLRCSPMKGHSHVYWYRQLPEEGLKFMVYLQKENIIDESGMPKERFSAEFPKEGPSILRIQQVVRGDSAAYFCASSPTQGRRDSPLHFGNGTRLTVT.

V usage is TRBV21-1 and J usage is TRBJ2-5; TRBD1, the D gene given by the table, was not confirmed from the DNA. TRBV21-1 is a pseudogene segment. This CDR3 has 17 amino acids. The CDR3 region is CASSQREGQGGRETQYF. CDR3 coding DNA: TGTGCCAGCAGCCAGCGGGAGGGACAGGGGGGGAGAGAGACCCAGTACTTC.